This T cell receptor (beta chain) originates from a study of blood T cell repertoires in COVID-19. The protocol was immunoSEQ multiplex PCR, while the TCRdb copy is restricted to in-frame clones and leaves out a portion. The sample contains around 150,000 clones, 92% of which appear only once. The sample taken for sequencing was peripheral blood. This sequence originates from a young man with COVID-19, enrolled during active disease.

CDR3 residues: CASSQGRTGNTIYF. The CDR3 DNA sequence: TGTGCCAGCAGCCAAGGGAGAACTGGAAACACCATATATTTT. This chain joins TRBV14 and TRBJ1-3; D is ambiguous. The CDR3 totals 14 residues. CDR1 and CDR2 (germline): SGHDN, FVKESK. V lost 1 base and J 2 bases, leaving 6 bases between the germline ends.